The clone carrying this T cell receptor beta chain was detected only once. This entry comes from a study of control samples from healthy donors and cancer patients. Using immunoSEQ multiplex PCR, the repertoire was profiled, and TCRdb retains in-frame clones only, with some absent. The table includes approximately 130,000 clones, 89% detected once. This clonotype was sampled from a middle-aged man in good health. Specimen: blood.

CDR3 nucleotides: TGTGCCAGCAGCCAATCACAGGGCAACGGAGTCACTGAAGCTTTCTTT. This sequence encodes CASSQSQGNGVTEAFF. The chain has TRBV3-1 (or the pseudogene TRBV3-2) and TRBJ1-1; maybe TRBD1 (6 bases). CDR1 and CDR2 from the germline V gene are LGHDT and YNNKEL (reference sequence). The length of the CDR3 is 16 residues. With 2 bases removed from V and 4 bases from J, the gap between germline ends came to 17 bases.